This T cell receptor beta chain comes out of a study of blood T cell repertoires in COVID-19. Study details: Sources were T cells, B-cell-depleted T cells, or PBMCs; the material itself was cDNA or gDNA.

Regarding this clone: At the DNA level, this CDR3 is encoded by other sequences in the same sample as well.

The protocol was immunoSEQ multiplex PCR, while the TCRdb copy is restricted to in-frame clones and leaves out a portion. The profile shows about 210,000 clones, approximately 82% of them singletons. Sequences were obtained from peripheral blood. The origin of this receptor is a man aged 50 or older with active or convalescent COVID-19.

The DNA for the CDR3 is TGTGCCAGCAGCTCCGGACTGGTGGAGCAGTACTTC. As protein: CASSSGLVEQYF. V is TRBV7-9 and J is TRBJ2-7; the D gene is possibly TRBD2 (5 bases). Germline CDR1 reads SEHNR; CDR2 reads FQNEAQ (reference sequence). Trimming left V 4 bases short and J 7 bases short, with 11 bases between. The CDR3 has 12 amino acids.